Described below is a single TCR beta chain sequence and its context. The antigen remains undetermined. The data belong to a study of T cell responses to AZD1222 COVID-19 vaccine. Clones were read by immunoSEQ multiplex PCR, and TCRdb kept only the in-frame ones, dropping some. Of 90,000 to 120,000 clones listed, 91% are singletons. Trimming cost V 1 base and J 8 bases, with 17 bases left between them. The CDR3 runs to 16 residues. The germline V gene has CDR1 LGHDT and CDR2 YNNKEL (reference sequence). Study-wide points: Donors were largely white British and mainly female; clonal diversity was possibly underestimated. Targeting of unmutated variant regions was reportedly seen in nearly half of spike-specific TCRs. Spike-specific TCR depth and breadth grew after two AZD1222 doses. Baseline serostatus was positive in only a handful of AZD1222 recipients.

The sequence came from an adult in good health. Sequenced here: peripheral blood, sampled on day 0 of AZD1222 vaccination. V and J are TRBV3-1 (or the pseudogene TRBV3-2) and TRBJ1-4; possible D gene TRBD1, 5 bases. The CDR3: CASSQGGAQADEKLFF. In nucleotides, the CDR3 is TGTGCCAGCAGCCAAGGAGGGGCGCAGGCGGACGAAAAACTGTTTTTT.